Listed below are T cell receptor beta chains from one sample, sequenced in a study of T-cell reconstitution after alpha-beta-depleted transplantation in children. TCRdb processed the PCR reads anew with MiXCR; each CDR3 protein has one entry. The sample lists about 640,000 distinct CDR3 sequences; 15% to 20% were seen once. This specimen was PBMCs from the stem cell graft donor, taken from the stem cell graft. These receptors originate from a human donor who donated a stem cell graft to a child with acute myeloid leukemia. Both conserved end residues are trimmed from each CDR3.

v_call	cdr3_length	j_call	cdr3_aa
TRBV7-2	9	TRBJ1-1	ASSLREGSF
TRBV3-1	14	TRBJ1-6	ASSQGKGQGSRRLH
TRBV10-3	13	TRBJ2-1	AISAAGQEDNEQF
TRBV29-1	10	TRBJ2-5	SVGTGGKTQY
TRBV12-3/TRBV12-4	10	TRBJ1-4	ASISLNEKLF
TRBV20-1	13	TRBJ2-1	SARDGGGKGRGQF
TRBV7-2	10	TRBJ2-3	ASSPGQVTQY
TRBV7-2	11	TRBJ1-2	ASSDRPVLGYT
TRBV5-1	13	TRBJ1-1	ASSLEAVGYTEAF
TRBV20-1	9	TRBJ1-1	SARDMQAAF
TRBV12-3/TRBV12-4	13	TRBJ2-3	ASSSETGRKDTQY
TRBV5-1	16	TRBJ2-5	ASSLEASGALHQETQY
TRBV5-1	12	TRBJ2-1	ASSSGIAFDEQF
TRBV7-2	14	TRBJ1-1	ASSLPPGHGDTEAF
TRBV29-1	9	TRBJ2-7	SVGGTYEQY
TRBV28	10	TRBJ1-2	ASSLTVEGYT
TRBV6-1	15	TRBJ2-5	ASSPGTSGGFQETQY
TRBV7-8	14	TRBJ2-7	ASSSRDLSNFYEQY
TRBV7-9	14	TRBJ2-1	ASSSRGAGGYNEQF
TRBV5-1	12	TRBJ2-3	ASSPDTFTDTQY
TRBV6-5	12	TRBJ2-1	ASRLWGADNEQF
TRBV29-1	10	TRBJ2-5	SAGGLEETQY
TRBV20-1	13	TRBJ2-1	SARDLRGAGDEQF
TRBV20-1	14	TRBJ2-1	SAREYGTGLYNEQF
TRBV3-1	12	TRBJ2-5	ASSHRGMEETQY
TRBV12-3/TRBV12-4	12	TRBJ2-5	ASSFGRRVGTQY
TRBV4-3	12	TRBJ1-2	ASSQGQDSYGYT
TRBV12-3/TRBV12-4	12	TRBJ2-5	ASRLLGGHETQY
TRBV29-1	12	TRBJ1-1	SVSQGSPLPEAF
TRBV7-2	13	TRBJ2-5	ASSGTGTGEETQY
TRBV29-1	11	TRBJ2-7	SVGSWEAYEQY
TRBV5-1	11	TRBJ2-3	ASSLAWGDTQY
TRBV20-1	12	TRBJ2-1	SAPQTGGGDEQF
TRBV12-3/TRBV12-4	11	TRBJ1-1	ASSFVLNTEAF
TRBV7-3	14	TRBJ2-2	ASSSKSGVGTGELF
TRBV11-2	10	TRBJ2-2	ASTMGERELF
TRBV2	15	TRBJ2-2	ASSERPSGGAAGELF
TRBV28	16	TRBJ2-6	ASSFIGQGASGANVLT
TRBV24-1	13	TRBJ1-5	ATSDAGRGYQPQH
TRBV10-3	14	TRBJ2-7	AISAWSDGSSYEQY
TRBV12-3/TRBV12-4	12	TRBJ2-1	ASEAGASYNEQF
TRBV20-1	13	TRBJ2-1	SARDGRLDVNEQF
TRBV6-5	9	TRBJ2-2	ASTRTGELF
TRBV20-1	11	TRBJ1-5	SAAGGGNQPQH
TRBV5-1	11	TRBJ2-1	ASSWTGGDEQF
TRBV7-2	14	TRBJ2-5	ASSLTGRVPGETQY
TRBV20-1	12	TRBJ1-6	SAMVPSYNSPLH
TRBV29-1	14	TRBJ2-4	SVVSIAGVAKNIQY
TRBV4-1	14	TRBJ1-1	ASSPRTAGSYTEAF
TRBV12-3/TRBV12-4	10	TRBJ1-5	ASQWGEQPQH
TRBV28	12	TRBJ1-5	ASSLWQQNQPQH
TRBV7-9	16	TRBJ2-1	ASSPPFRIAGSRNEQF
TRBV29-1	12	TRBJ1-1	SVAGGQSYTEAF
TRBV24-1	12	TRBJ2-1	ATSDLRANGEQF
TRBV4-3	12	TRBJ2-2	ASSHRQGPGELF
TRBV29-1	14	TRBJ2-3	SARTGAAVSLDTQY